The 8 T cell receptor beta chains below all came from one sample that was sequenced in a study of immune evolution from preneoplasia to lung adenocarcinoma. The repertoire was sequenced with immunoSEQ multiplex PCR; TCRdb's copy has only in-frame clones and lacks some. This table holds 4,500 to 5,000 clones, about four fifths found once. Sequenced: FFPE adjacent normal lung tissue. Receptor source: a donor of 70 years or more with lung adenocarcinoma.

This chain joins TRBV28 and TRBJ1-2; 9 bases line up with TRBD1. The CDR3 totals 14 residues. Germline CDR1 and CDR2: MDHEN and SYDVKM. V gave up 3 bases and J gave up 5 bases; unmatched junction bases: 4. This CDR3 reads CASSFGTGTYGYTF. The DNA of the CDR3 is TGTGCCAGCAGTTTTGGGACAGGGACTTATGGCTACACCTTC.

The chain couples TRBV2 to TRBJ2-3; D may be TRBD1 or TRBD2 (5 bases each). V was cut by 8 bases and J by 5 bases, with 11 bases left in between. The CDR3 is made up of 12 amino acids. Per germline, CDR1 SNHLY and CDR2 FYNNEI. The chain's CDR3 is CASGRAGDTQYF. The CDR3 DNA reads TGTGCCAGCGGCAGGGCGGGAGATACGCAGTATTTT. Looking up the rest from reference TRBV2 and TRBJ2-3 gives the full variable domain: EPEVTQTPSHQVTQMGQEVILRCVPISNHLYFYWYRQILGQKVEFLVSFYNNEISEKSEIFDDQFSVERPDGSNFTLKIRSTKLEDSAMYFCASGRAGDTQYFGPGTRLTVL.

This CDR3 is CASSILAEETQYF. CDR3 nucleotides: TGTGCCAGCAGCATACTAGCGGAAGAGACCCAGTACTTC. The genes are TRBV5-4 and TRBJ2-5; 8 bases are shared with TRBD2. Trimming removed 4 bases from V and 3 bases from J; junction bases left unmatched: 2. The V gene's germline CDR1 is SGHNT and CDR2 YYREEE (reference sequence). The CDR3 runs 13 residues.

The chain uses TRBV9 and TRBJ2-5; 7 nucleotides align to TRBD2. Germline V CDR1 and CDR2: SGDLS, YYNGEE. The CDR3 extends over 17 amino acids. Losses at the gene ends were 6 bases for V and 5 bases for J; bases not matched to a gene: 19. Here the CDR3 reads CASTIFGDGGSCETQYF. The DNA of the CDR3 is TGTGCCAGCACGATTTTCGGGGATGGCGGGAGCTGTGAGACCCAGTACTTC.

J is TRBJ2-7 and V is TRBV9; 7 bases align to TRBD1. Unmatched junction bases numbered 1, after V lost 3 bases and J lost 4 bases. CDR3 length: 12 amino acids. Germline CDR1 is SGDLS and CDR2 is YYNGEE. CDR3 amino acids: CASSGTGYEQYF. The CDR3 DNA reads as TGTGCCAGCAGCGGGACAGGTTACGAGCAGTACTTC. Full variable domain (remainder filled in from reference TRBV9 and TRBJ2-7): DSGVTQTPKHLITATGQRVTLRCSPRSGDLSVYWYQQSLDQGLQFLIQYYNGEERAKGNILERFSAQQFPDLHSELNLSSLELGDSALYFCASSGTGYEQYFGPGTRLTVT.

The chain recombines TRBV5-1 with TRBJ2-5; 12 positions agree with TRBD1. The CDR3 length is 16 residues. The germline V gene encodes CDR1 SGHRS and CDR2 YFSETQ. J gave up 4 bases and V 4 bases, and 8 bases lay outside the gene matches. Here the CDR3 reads CASSVGTGGFGETQYF. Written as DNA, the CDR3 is TGCGCCAGCAGCGTGGGGACAGGGGGCTTTGGAGAGACCCAGTACTTC.

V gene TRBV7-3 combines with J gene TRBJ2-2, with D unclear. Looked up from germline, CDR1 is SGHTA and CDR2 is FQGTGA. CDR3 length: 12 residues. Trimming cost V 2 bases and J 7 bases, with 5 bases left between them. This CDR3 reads CASSLEFGELFF. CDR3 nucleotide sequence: TGTGCCAGCAGCTTAGAGTTCGGGGAGCTGTTTTTT.

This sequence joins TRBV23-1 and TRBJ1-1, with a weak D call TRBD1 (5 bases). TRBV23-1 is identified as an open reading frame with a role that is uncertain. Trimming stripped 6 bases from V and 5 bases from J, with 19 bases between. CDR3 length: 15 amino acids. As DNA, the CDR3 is TGCGCCAGCAGCGACAACACAGCCAAGGGGACTGAAGCTTTCTTT. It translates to CASSDNTAKGTEAFF.